This record looks at one T cell receptor beta chain sequence and its context. The antigen remains undetermined. This sample was taken from a study of CD8+ T cells in alopecia areata. Study results and limitations: The study found that many expanded lesional clones persisted in scalp and blood during tofacitinib.

This sample's treatment: oral pan-JAK inhibitor, 5-10 mg twice daily. Lesional scalp punch biopsies and peripheral blood came from alopecia areata patients. Investigators isolated RNA and reverse transcribed it into cDNA to act as the sequencing template. The repertoire was sequenced with immunoSEQ multiplex PCR; TCRdb's copy has only in-frame clones and lacks some. The table includes about 180,000 clones, 51% detected once. Unmatched junction bases numbered 2, after V lost 5 bases and J lost 5 bases. Germline CDR1 reads SNHLY; CDR2 reads FYNNEI. The CDR3 runs 13 residues. The chain combines TRBV2 with TRBJ1-5; 8 nucleotides line up with TRBD1. This TCR was sampled from a human donor with alopecia areata. Sample: CD8+ T cells sorted from blood, taken around week 54, from a patient treated with tofacitinib. CDR3 loop: CASSPDRDQPQHF. CDR3 sequence (DNA): TGTGCCAGCAGTCCGGACAGGGATCAGCCCCAGCATTTT.